This record concerns one T cell receptor (beta chain) sequence. Its binding antigen is unknown. No clone much larger than this one lies a single base away; base qualities are absent. This entry comes from a study of control samples from healthy donors and cancer patients (dated by TCRdb to the early 2020s). The library came from the immunoSEQ multiplex PCR assay. Imported from immuneACCESS, the table was reduced by TCRdb to in-frame sequences with V and J called. These copies leave out some clones; in studies compared against another copy, an unresolved V gene accounts for under half, and the cause of the remainder is not known. This sample has almost 90,000 clones in its table, and around nine tenths of those were observed once. Approximately 21% of the sample lies in the top ten. Including the terminal cysteine and phenylalanine, the CDR3 comprises 12 residues. Left in the record is the CDR3 DNA by itself, 36 bases read in frame from the first base. V and J lose 2 bases and 8 bases, and a span of 7 bases separates them. CDR1 MNHNS and CDR2 SASEGT are derived from the germline V gene.

This receptor was identified in a man between 25 and 39 years old in good health. The sample consisted of blood. The chain is assembled from TRBV6-1 and TRBJ2-1, with no confident D gene call. The nucleotide sequence reads TGTGCCAGCAGTGAAAACGTAGATGAGCAGTTCTTC. This is translated as CASSENVDEQFF.